One and the same sample provided the 2 T cell receptor beta chains below, sequenced in a study of control samples from healthy donors and cancer patients. The data were produced by immunoSEQ multiplex PCR, yet TCRdb's version contains in-frame clones alone and is incomplete. The sample consists of about 43,000 clones, about 94% of them appearing once. The material sequenced was blood. The receptors stem from a man between 60 and 75 years old in good health.

The chain combines TRBV7-6 with TRBJ2-7, with 8 nucleotides matching TRBD1. The CDR3 is 16 amino acids. The V gene end was trimmed by 2 bases and the J gene end by 1 base; junction bases not matched to a gene: 7. Germline CDR1 SGHVS, CDR2 FNYEAQ. DNA for the CDR3: TGTGCCAGCAGCTTATCATCCGGGACAGGATCCTACGAGCAGTACTTC. As protein: CASSLSSGTGSYEQYF.

The chain joins TRBV9 to TRBJ2-5; maybe TRBD2 (5 bases). V shed 0 bases and J shed 4 bases, with 13 bases lying between them. Germline V gene data show CDR1 as SGDLS and CDR2 as YYNGEE. The CDR3 has 15 amino acids. Here the CDR3 reads CASSVDGMGSETQYF. The CDR3 DNA follows: TGTGCCAGCAGCGTAGACGGGATGGGTTCAGAGACCCAGTACTTC.